This T cell receptor (beta chain) was found in a study of T cell changes during pregnancy in multiple sclerosis (dated by TCRdb to 2018 to 2020). For context, the study as a whole: The study examined how the T cell repertoire changed over the course of pregnancy in women with multiple sclerosis.

Library preparation employed the immunoSEQ multiplex PCR assay. TCRdb retrieved this table from immuneACCESS and kept in-frame rearrangements only. Not all clones are present; in checked studies, unresolved V genes account for under half, and no reason is known for the remainder. Across this sample there are 79,000 or so clones, with under 95% seen only once. The ten most abundant clones make up about 1.8% of the sample. From the cysteine through the phenylalanine, the CDR3 covers 16 amino acids. Solely the CDR3 DNA is kept, with 48 bases framed from the first base. V has 5 bases trimmed and J has 7 bases trimmed; junction bases matching no gene number 13. CDR1 and CDR2 are read off the germline V gene (reference sequence) as SEHNR and FQNEAQ. Regarding this clone: The antigen this receptor binds is unknown. No base quality values were provided; no much bigger clone lies one nucleotide off.

The source material was peripheral blood, sampled in the first trimester of pregnancy. The rearrangement combines TRBV7-9 with TRBJ2-3, with TRBD2 matching 9 junction bases. The clonotype was recovered from a female donor in good health, enrolled as a control in a pregnancy study. The nucleotides are TGTGCCAGCAGCGCCCTTGGCGGGGGGGCCGGGAATACGCAGTATTTT. This gives the protein CASSALGGGAGNTQYF. The entire variable domain, with the stretches around the CDR3 drawn from the reference TRBV7-9 and TRBJ2-3 proteins, is DTGVSQNPRHKITKRGQNVTFRCDPISEHNRLYWYRQTLGQGPEFLTYFQNEAQLEKSRLLSDRFSAERPKGSFSTLEIQRTEQGDSAMYLCASSALGGGAGNTQYFGPGTRLTVL.